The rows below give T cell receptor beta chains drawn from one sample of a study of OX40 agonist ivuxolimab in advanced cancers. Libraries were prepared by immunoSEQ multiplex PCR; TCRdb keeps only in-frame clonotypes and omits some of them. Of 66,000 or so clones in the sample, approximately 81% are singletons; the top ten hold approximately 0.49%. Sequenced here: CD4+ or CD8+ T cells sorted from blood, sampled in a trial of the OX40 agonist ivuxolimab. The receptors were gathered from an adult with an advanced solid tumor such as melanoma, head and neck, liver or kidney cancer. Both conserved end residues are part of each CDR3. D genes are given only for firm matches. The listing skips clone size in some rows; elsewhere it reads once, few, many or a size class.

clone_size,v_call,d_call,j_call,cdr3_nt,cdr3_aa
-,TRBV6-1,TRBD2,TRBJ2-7,TGTGCCAGCACCTTAGCGGGGAGCGACTACGAGCAGTACTTC,CASTLAGSDYEQYF
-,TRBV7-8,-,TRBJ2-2,TGTGCCAGCAGCCGCACCAACCAGGGGGGCGCGACCACCGGGGAGCTGTTTTTT,CASSRTNQGGATTGELFF
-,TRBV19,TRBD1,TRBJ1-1,TGTGCCAGTTCTAAAAGGGGGGACAGTGTGAACACTGAAGCTTTCTTT,CASSKRGDSVNTEAFF
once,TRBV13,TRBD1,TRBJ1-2,TGTGCCAGCACCCTAGGGTCGCGGACAGGTTCTATCACCTTC,CASTLGSRTGSITF
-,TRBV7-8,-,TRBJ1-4,TGTGCCAGCAGCTTTACAAGGGCAACTAATGAAAAACTGTTTTTT,CASSFTRATNEKLFF
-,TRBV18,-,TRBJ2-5,TGTGCCAGCTCACCGGGTTTAGGGGACACCGGAACGGGGACCCAGTACTTC,CASSPGLGDTGTGTQYF
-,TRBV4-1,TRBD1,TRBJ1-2,TGCGCCAGCAGCCACGCACCCCGGAGACAGGGGGCATTACGGGGCTACACCTTC,CASSHAPRRQGALRGYTF
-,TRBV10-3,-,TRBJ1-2,TGTGCCATCAGCCTCGACCGCTCGGAGGGCTACACCTTC,CAISLDRSEGYTF
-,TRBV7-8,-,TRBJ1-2,TGTGCCAGCAGCGCCGCGGCCGGGGCGCGGTATGGCTACACCTTC,CASSAAAGARYGYTF
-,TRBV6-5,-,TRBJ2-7,TGTGCCAGCAGTTACGGGGGGTACGGTCCTGGGGAGCAGTACTTC,CASSYGGYGPGEQYF
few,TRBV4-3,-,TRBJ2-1,TGCGCCAGCAGCCAAGATAATATGGTGGTGCCCAATGAGCAGTTCTTC,CASSQDNMVVPNEQFF
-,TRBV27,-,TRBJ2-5,TGTGCCAGCAGTTTATCACCACAAGAGACCCAGTACTTC,CASSLSPQETQYF
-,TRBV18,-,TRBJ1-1,TGTGCCAGCTCTCCCTCTCGAGAAAGGGGCCTTAATCGTGAAGCTTTCTTT,CASSPSRERGLNREAFF
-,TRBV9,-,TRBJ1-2,TGTGCCAGCAGCGACAACTATGGCTACACCTTC,CASSDNYGYTF
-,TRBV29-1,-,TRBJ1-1,TGCAGCGACGTCCACGGGGGTGGCACTGAAGCTTTCTTT,CSDVHGGGTEAFF
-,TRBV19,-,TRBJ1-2,TGTGCCAGTGGTGGGGCAGGGGCCCTACTTAACTATGGCTACACCTTC,CASGGAGALLNYGYTF
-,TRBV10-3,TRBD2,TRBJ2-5,TGTGCCATCTCGGCGGGACTAGCGGGAGGGGACCAAGAGACCCAGTACTTC,CAISAGLAGGDQETQYF
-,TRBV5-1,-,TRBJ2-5,TGCGCCAGCAGCCAGCCCCCACCGGGACTAGAGACCCAGTACTTC,CASSQPPPGLETQYF
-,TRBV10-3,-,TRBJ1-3,TGTGCCATCAGTGAGTTTTCCGGGACTACCTCTGGAAACACCATATATTTT,CAISEFSGTTSGNTIYF
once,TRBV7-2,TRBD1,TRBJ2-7,TGTGCCAGCAGCTTAGTCTGGACAGGGGGGGGAGAGCAGTACTTC,CASSLVWTGGGEQYF
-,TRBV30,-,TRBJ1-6,TGTGCCTGGAGTGAGGGGACGGAAAATTCACCCCTCCACTTT,CAWSEGTENSPLHF
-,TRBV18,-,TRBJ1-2,TGTGCCAGCTCACCGGGTGTGACCGCCGTGGTTACCTATGGCTACACCTTC,CASSPGVTAVVTYGYTF
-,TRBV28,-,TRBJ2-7,TGTGCCAGCAGTTTACCAACATATCGGTACGAGCAGTACTTC,CASSLPTYRYEQYF
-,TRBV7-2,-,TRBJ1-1,TGTGCCAGCAGCTTATTCACAGAGACTGAAGCTTTCTTT,CASSLFTETEAFF
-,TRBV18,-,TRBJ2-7,TGTGCCAGCTCACCGGACAGTTCCGAGCAGTACTTC,CASSPDSSEQYF
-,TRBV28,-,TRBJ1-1,TGTGCCAGCAGTTTAGCGGACAAGAACACTGAAGCTTTCTTT,CASSLADKNTEAFF
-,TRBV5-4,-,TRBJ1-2,TGTGCCAGCAGCTTGGCCCAGGGTGCTAACTATGGCTACACCTTC,CASSLAQGANYGYTF
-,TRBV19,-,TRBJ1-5,TGTGCCAGTAGTATATCAAGGGCAGGACCCTATAGCAATCAGCCCCAGCATTTT,CASSISRAGPYSNQPQHF
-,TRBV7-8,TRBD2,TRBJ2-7,TGTGCCAGCAGCCCAGCGGGGGGCGAGCAGTACTTC,CASSPAGGEQYF
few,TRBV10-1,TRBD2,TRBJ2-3,TGCGCCAGCAGTGTTCGGGGGGGAATGGATACGCAGTATTTT,CASSVRGGMDTQYF
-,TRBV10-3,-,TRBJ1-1,TGTGCCATCAGTGACTCGGTGAACACTGAAGCTTTCTTT,CAISDSVNTEAFF
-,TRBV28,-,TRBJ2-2,TGTGCCAGCAGTTTACCGGGTTTGGGCACCGGGGAGCTGTTTTTT,CASSLPGLGTGELFF
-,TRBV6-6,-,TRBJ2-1,TGTGCCAGCAGAGGGCCTTTCAATGAGCAGTTCTTC,CASRGPFNEQFF
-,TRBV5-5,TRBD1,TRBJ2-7,TGTGCCAGCAGCTTGATGTTAGTTGCTGGACAGGGCCCCTACGAGCAGTACTTC,CASSLMLVAGQGPYEQYF
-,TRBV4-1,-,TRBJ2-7,TGCGCCAGCAGCCGCGGACGAGCTGACTCCTACGAGCAGTACTTC,CASSRGRADSYEQYF
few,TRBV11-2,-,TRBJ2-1,TGTGCCAGCAGCTTAGCGAGGGGGAATGAGCAGTTCTTC,CASSLARGNEQFF
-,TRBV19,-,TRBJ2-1,TGTGCCAGTTCCCCTAGAGGGGACGGAAATGAGCAGTTCTTC,CASSPRGDGNEQFF
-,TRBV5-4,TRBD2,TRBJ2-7,TGTGCCAGCAGCCCCGCTGGACTAGCGGGATACGAGCAGTACTTC,CASSPAGLAGYEQYF
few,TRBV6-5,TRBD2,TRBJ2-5,TGTGCCAGCAGTTACTCGAGGACTAGCGGGCAAGAGACCCAGTACTTC,CASSYSRTSGQETQYF
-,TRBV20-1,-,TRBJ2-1,TGCAGTGCTAGAGATGTGAATGAGCAGTTCTTC,CSARDVNEQFF
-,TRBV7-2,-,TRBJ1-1,TGTGCCAGCAGCTTAGGGACGGGTGAAGCTTTCTTT,CASSLGTGEAFF
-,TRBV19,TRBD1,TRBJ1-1,TGTGCCAGTACCGGACAGGTTTCCACTGAAGCTTTCTTT,CASTGQVSTEAFF
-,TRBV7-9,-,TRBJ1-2,TGTGCCAGCAGCTTAGTAGGGACCTATGGCTACACCTTC,CASSLVGTYGYTF
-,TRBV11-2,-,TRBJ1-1,TGTGCCAGCAGCTTCCGGGTCGACACTGAAGCTTTCTTT,CASSFRVDTEAFF
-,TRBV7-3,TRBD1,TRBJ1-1,TGTGCCAGCAGCTTAACGCAGGGGGCTGAAGCTTTCTTT,CASSLTQGAEAFF
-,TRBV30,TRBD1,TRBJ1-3,TGTGCCCGGAGTGTAACGGGGACAGGTGGAAACACCATATATTTT,CARSVTGTGGNTIYF
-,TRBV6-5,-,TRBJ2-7,TGTGCCAGCAGCTCCCCGGGGGCCTACGAGCAGTACTTC,CASSSPGAYEQYF
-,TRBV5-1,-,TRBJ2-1,TGCGCCAGCAGCTTGGTGGCCTACAATGAGCAGTTCTTC,CASSLVAYNEQFF
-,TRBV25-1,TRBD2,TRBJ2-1,TGTGCCAGCAGCCCTCCGGGACTAGCGGGAAGTGAGCAGTTCTTC,CASSPPGLAGSEQFF
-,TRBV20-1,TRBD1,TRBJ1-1,TGCAGGGCCCACCGGACAGGGGAAGCTTTCTTT,CRAHRTGEAFF
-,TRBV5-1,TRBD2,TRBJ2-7,TGCGCCAGCAGCTTGCCGGGACTAGCGTTGTCGGGCGAGCAGTACTTC,CASSLPGLALSGEQYF
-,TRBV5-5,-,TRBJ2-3,TGTGCCAGCAGCCCGGCAGATTACACAGATACGCAGTATTTT,CASSPADYTDTQYF
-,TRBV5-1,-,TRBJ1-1,TGCGCCAGCACCCCGGGGGGGGCCTGGATCCCTGAAGCTTTCTTT,CASTPGGAWIPEAFF
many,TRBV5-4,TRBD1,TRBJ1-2,TGTGCCAGCAGCTTGACAGGGGCTGGCTACACCTTC,CASSLTGAGYTF
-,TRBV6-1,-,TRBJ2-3,TGTGCCAGCAGTGAACAGGGTGGGTCGACAGATACGCAGTATTTT,CASSEQGGSTDTQYF
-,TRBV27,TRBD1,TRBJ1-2,TGTGCCAGCAGTTCCCCAGGGGGTGGCTACACCTTC,CASSSPGGGYTF
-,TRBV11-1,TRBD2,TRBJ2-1,TGTGCCAGCAGCCCCCTAGCGGGAGGTAATGAGCAGTTCTTC,CASSPLAGGNEQFF
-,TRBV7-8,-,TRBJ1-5,TGTGCCAGCAGCTTAGCGCAAAAGCATCAGCCCCAGCATTTT,CASSLAQKHQPQHF
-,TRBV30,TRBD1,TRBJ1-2,TGTGCCTCCAACCCCGGGACAGGGTATGGCTACACCTTC,CASNPGTGYGYTF